Below, 31 T cell receptor beta chains from the same sample are listed, as sequenced in a study of CD8 T cells in Susac syndrome. About 0.45 to 1 ug RNA was reverse transcribed with random hexamers. Each CDR3 protein is one row after TCRdb ran MiXCR on the immunoSEQ multiplex PCR reads. The data hold a few hundred thousand distinct CDR3 sequences, with approximately 85% observed a single time. Sequencing was carried out using CD8+ T cells from PBMCs. Every receptor here comes from a human donor with multiple sclerosis.

V gene TRBV10-3 combines with J gene TRBJ2-1, with TRBD1 matching over 11 bases. V was clipped by 4 bases and J by 8 bases; unmatched bases: 10. Germline-derived CDR1 and CDR2 are ENHRY and SYGVKD. This CDR3 has 16 amino acids. The CDR3 spells CAISGPDRGHTDEQFF. In nucleotides, the CDR3 is TGTGCCATCAGTGGGCCGGACAGGGGGCACACGGATGAGCAGTTCTTC.

The chain recombines TRBV4-1 with TRBJ1-5, with TRBD1 matching 7 bases. The J segment lost 4 bases and the V segment lost 2 bases, leaving 14 bases of the junction unmatched. The length of the CDR3 is 18 residues. The germline gives CDR1 MGHRA, CDR2 YSYEKL. The CDR3 region is CASSQWGLGTESNQPQHF. CDR3 in DNA: TGCGCCAGCAGCCAATGGGGGCTCGGGACAGAGTCAAATCAGCCCCAGCATTTT.

V usage is TRBV7-9 and J usage is TRBJ1-2; TRBD1 aligns across 7 bases. Germline trimming cut 3 bases from V and 8 bases from J; bases unmatched to any gene: 9. The CDR3 has 14 amino acids. Germline loops: CDR1 SEHNR, CDR2 FQNEAQ (reference sequence). In DNA, the CDR3 is TGTGCCAGCAGCTTCGCTGGACAGGTGTGGGGCTACACCTTC. Its protein product is CASSFAGQVWGYTF.

This clonotype occurred once. The chain recombines TRBV7-9 with TRBJ2-7, with no clear D. This CDR3 contains 14 residues. Trimming shortened V by 4 bases and J by 2 bases, and 12 bases separated the two germline ends. Germline V gene sequence: CDR1 SEHNR, CDR2 FQNEAQ (reference sequence). The CDR3 loop is CASSSAGYPYEQYF. As DNA, the CDR3 is TGTGCCAGCAGCTCTGCCGGATATCCCTACGAGCAGTACTTC.

The V call is TRBV27, the J call TRBJ2-7; 10 nucleotides match TRBD2. The CDR3 consists of 18 residues. J was trimmed by 0 bases and V by 6 bases; bases with no gene match: 14. Germline V gene lookup returns CDR1 MNHEY and CDR2 SMNVEV (reference sequence). The CDR3 sequence is CASSLTRQGLAHSYEQYF. CDR3 DNA sequence: TGTGCCAGCAGCCTAACTCGACAGGGACTAGCGCACTCCTACGAGCAGTACTTC.

This chain connects TRBV4-1 to TRBJ2-7; 8 bases line up with TRBD1. With V trimmed by 0 bases and J by 3 bases, 10 bases remained unmatched. Germline lookup yields CDR1 MGHRA and CDR2 YSYEKL. The length of the CDR3 is 17 residues. The CDR3 DNA sequence: TGCGCCAGCAGCCAAGAAGGGTGGCAGGGGGCGGTCTACGAGCAGTACTTC. Its protein product is CASSQEGWQGAVYEQYF.

The genes are TRBV7-9 and TRBJ1-1; D unresolved. The CDR3 totals 12 residues. CDR1 and CDR2 from the germline V gene are SEHNR and FQNEAQ (reference sequence). Trimming left V 10 bases short and J 4 bases short, with 13 bases between. The CDR3 sequence: CATIRRATEAFF. Here the CDR3 DNA reads TGTGCCACCATCAGGAGGGCCACTGAAGCTTTCTTT.

This chain joins TRBV30 and TRBJ1-1, with TRBD1 identical over 7 bases. V was clipped by 3 bases and J by 0 bases; unmatched bases: 7. This CDR3 comprises 15 residues. Per the germline V gene, CDR1 is GTSNPN and CDR2 is SVGIG (reference sequence). CDR3 amino acids: CAWSPGQILNTEAFF. The CDR3 coding sequence is TGTGCCTGGAGCCCGGGACAGATTTTGAACACTGAAGCTTTCTTT.

The gene calls are TRBV6-5 and TRBJ2-7; D is possibly TRBD1 (6 bases). Germline CDR1 is MNHEY and CDR2 is SVGAGI. This CDR3 contains 12 residues. The V and J ends lost 5 bases and 5 bases respectively, with 10 bases between them. The CDR3 sequence: CASSIQGNEQYF. Written as DNA, the CDR3 is TGTGCCAGCAGTATCCAGGGGAACGAGCAGTACTTC.

The chain recombines TRBV10-2 with TRBJ2-3; maybe TRBD2 (5 bases). The V end was cut by 8 bases, the J end by 2 bases, with 14 bases between. The CDR3 runs 14 residues. CDR1 WSHSY and CDR2 SAAADI come from the germline V gene. CDR3 amino acids: CASVTGWDTDTQYF. The DNA of the CDR3 is TGCGCCAGCGTAACGGGGTGGGACACAGATACGCAGTATTTT.

The V call is TRBV4-1, the J call TRBJ2-7; D is perhaps TRBD1 (6 bases). The V end was cut by 1 base, the J end by 2 bases, with 12 bases between. The CDR3 loop spans 15 amino acids. Germline V gene data show CDR1 as MGHRA and CDR2 as YSYEKL. CDR3 nucleotide sequence: TGCGCCAGCAGCCAAGTCCCAGGGGCCACCTACGAGCAGTACTTC. Translated, it gives CASSQVPGATYEQYF.

The J gene is TRBJ2-3, the V gene TRBV15; D call uncertain. V was shortened by 1 base and J by 2 bases, with 10 bases between the two germline ends. Germline CDR1 and CDR2: LNHNV and YYDKDF (reference sequence). This CDR3 region has 15 residues. The CDR3 DNA follows: TGTGCCACCAGCAGAGGAGACCACCTCACAGATACGCAGTATTTT. Its protein product is CATSRGDHLTDTQYF.

The rearrangement uses TRBV9 and TRBJ2-5, with D perhaps matching TRBD1 or TRBD2 (6 bases each). The CDR3 is 14 residues long. CDR1 and CDR2 from the germline V gene are SGDLS and YYNGEE. V was clipped by 4 bases and J by 1 base, with 11 bases between them. The CDR3 DNA follows: TGTGCCAGCAGCTGGGGGGCCGGCCAAGAGACCCAGTACTTC. Amino acids: CASSWGAGQETQYF.

The rearrangement uses TRBV3-1 and TRBJ2-1; possibly TRBD2 for D (6 bases). The CDR3 covers 16 residues. CDR1 and CDR2 (germline): LGHDT, YNNKEL (reference sequence). V shed 2 bases and J shed 4 bases, with 15 bases lying between them. CDR3 coding DNA: TGTGCCAGCAGCCAAAAAAGGGCGGGGTTTTACAATGAGCAGTTCTTC. Residues: CASSQKRAGFYNEQFF.

The V and J genes are TRBV6-1 and TRBJ2-7; 10 nucleotides align to TRBD2. Unmatched junction bases numbered 8, after V lost 3 bases and J lost 3 bases. Looked up from germline, CDR1 is MNHNS and CDR2 is SASEGT. The CDR3 length is 16 residues. CDR3 sequence (DNA): TGTGCCAGCAGTGAGGAGTGGGCTAGCGGGAGCTACGAGCAGTACTTC. The encoded protein is CASSEEWASGSYEQYF.

This chain uses TRBV2 with TRBJ2-2; 8 nucleotides match TRBD1. Germline loops: CDR1 SNHLY, CDR2 FYNNEI. V dropped 10 bases and J dropped 2; count of bases not matched to a gene: 3. The CDR3 has 13 residues. CDR3 protein: CAKGQENTGELFF. The DNA for the CDR3 is TGTGCCAAGGGACAGGAAAACACCGGGGAGCTGTTTTTT. The entire variable domain, with the rest obtained from reference TRBV2 and TRBJ2-2, is as follows: EPEVTQTPSHQVTQMGQEVILRCVPISNHLYFYWYRQILGQKVEFLVSFYNNEISEKSEIFDDQFSVERPDGSNFTLKIRSTKLEDSAMYFCAKGQENTGELFFGEGSRLTVL.

This clonotype was found once. This sequence joins TRBV27 and TRBJ2-1, with TRBD2 matching over 7 bases. The CDR3 runs 15 residues. V was clipped by 2 bases and J by 5 bases; unmatched bases: 6. Germline CDR1 is MNHEY and CDR2 is SMNVEV (reference sequence). The CDR3 DNA follows: TGTGCCAGCAGTTTAGGTCCAGCGGGGAACAATGAGCAGTTCTTC. Amino acid sequence: CASSLGPAGNNEQFF.

V gene TRBV6-6 combines with J gene TRBJ2-7; D might be TRBD2 (6 bases). Trimming cost V 2 bases and J 3 bases, with 17 bases left between them. The V gene's germline CDR1 is MNHNY and CDR2 SVGAGI (reference sequence). The CDR3 runs to 16 residues. The chain's CDR3 is CASSYVAGKSGYEQYF. CDR3 DNA sequence: TGTGCCAGCAGTTACGTGGCGGGGAAAAGCGGCTACGAGCAGTACTTC.

The genes are TRBV20-1 and TRBJ2-1, with TRBD2 identical over 13 bases. Losses at the gene ends were 6 bases for V and 3 bases for J; bases not matched to a gene: 5. Germline V gives CDR1 DFQATT, CDR2 SNEGSKA (reference sequence). The CDR3 has 15 amino acids. Here the CDR3 reads CSATGLAGDYNEQFF. CDR3 nucleotide sequence: TGCAGTGCAACCGGACTAGCGGGGGACTACAATGAGCAGTTCTTC.

The chain uses TRBV4-1 and TRBJ1-2, with TRBD1 matching over 7 bases. V lost 6 bases and J lost 7; bases outside the gene matches: 8. Germline CDR1 reads MGHRA; CDR2 reads YSYEKL. This CDR3 is built from 13 residues. The CDR3: CASRQGSGSGYTF. The CDR3 DNA reads TGCGCCAGCAGACAGGGGAGTGGATCTGGCTACACCTTC.

The CDR3 sequence: CASSIDGNEQFF. For the CDR3, the DNA is TGTGCCAGCAGTATCGACGGAAATGAGCAGTTCTTC. This chain uses TRBV12-3 or TRBV12-4 with TRBJ2-1; D gene unclear. V lost 5 bases, J lost 7 bases, and 9 bases lay in between. CDR3 size: 12 residues.

The rearrangement links TRBV20-1 to TRBJ1-4, with D uncertain. The V gene lost 0 bases and the J gene lost 7 bases, with 12 bases spanning the gap. The CDR3 contains 14 residues. Looked up from germline, CDR1 is DFQATT and CDR2 is SNEGSKA (reference sequence). In DNA form, the CDR3 reads TGCAGTGCTAGAGATGGCCACACGGGTGAAAAACTGTTTTTT. It encodes CSARDGHTGEKLFF.

This chain uses TRBV27 with TRBJ1-5; unclear D gene. V lost 2 bases to trimming and J lost 7 bases, with 12 bases between them. Germline loops: CDR1 MNHEY, CDR2 SMNVEV (reference sequence). The CDR3 contains 14 residues. CDR3 in DNA: TGTGCCAGCAGTTTAGGTGTCTCGGTACAGCCCCAGCATTTT. The encoded protein is CASSLGVSVQPQHF.

The sample holds one count of this clonotype. This chain uses TRBV15 with TRBJ1-2, with D possibly matching TRBD1 (5 bases). V was pared by 3 bases and J by 7 bases, with 24 bases between. The CDR3 runs 17 residues. Germline CDR1 reads LNHNV; CDR2 reads YYDKDF (reference sequence). Written as DNA, the CDR3 is TGTGCCACCAGCAGTAAGCTATACCGGGACGCGATTCTTGGCTACACCTTC. Translated, it gives CATSSKLYRDAILGYTF.

The J gene is TRBJ1-5, the V gene TRBV30, with 7 bases aligning to TRBD1. Germline values: CDR1 GTSNPN, CDR2 SVGIG (reference sequence). This CDR3 has 13 amino acids. V dropped 4 bases and J dropped 7; count of bases not matched to a gene: 7. CDR3 nucleotide sequence: TGTGCCTGGACGGACAGGATAAACCAGCCCCAGCATTTT. Protein: CAWTDRINQPQHF. Supplemented by reference TRBV30 and TRBJ1-5, the full variable domain reads SQTIHQWPATLVQPVGSPLSLECTVEGTSNPNLYWYRQAAGRGLQLLFYSVGIGQISSEVPQNLSASRPQDRQFILSSKKLLLSDSGFYLCAWTDRINQPQHFGDGTRLSIL.

The V call is TRBV3-1, the J call TRBJ2-7, with TRBD1 matching over 9 bases. The ends lost 0 bases at V and 2 bases at J; junction bases unmatched: 5. The CDR3 is 16 amino acids. CDR1 LGHDT and CDR2 YNNKEL come from the germline V gene (reference sequence). CDR3 amino acids: CASSQEPGQGTYEQYF. DNA of the CDR3: TGTGCCAGCAGCCAAGAACCCGGACAGGGGACCTACGAGCAGTACTTC.

The chain has TRBV20-1 and TRBJ2-7; 10 bases are a match to TRBD2. The CDR3 has 15 residues. In germline, CDR1 is DFQATT, CDR2 SNEGSKA (reference sequence). The junction had 10 bases not matched to a gene; V was cut back by 4 bases and J by 4 bases. The CDR3 sequence is CSAISRTSGFYEQYF. In nucleotides, the CDR3 is TGCAGTGCTATCTCCAGGACTAGCGGTTTTTACGAGCAGTACTTC.

This chain links TRBV4-1 with TRBJ1-1, with 9 bases lining up with TRBD1. Trimming took 1 base from V and 5 from J; bases not matched to a gene: 5. CDR3 length equals 15 residues. Germline V gene sequence: CDR1 MGHRA, CDR2 YSYEKL. The CDR3 spells CASSQVLTGGTEAFF. The CDR3 coding sequence is TGCGCCAGCAGCCAAGTCCTGACAGGGGGGACTGAAGCTTTCTTT.

V and J are TRBV4-1 and TRBJ1-2; 8 nucleotides match TRBD1. The germline CDR1 and CDR2 sequences are MGHRA and YSYEKL. Trimming took 2 bases from V and 1 from J; bases not matched to a gene: 3. CDR3 length: 15 amino acids. The CDR3 spells CASSQWTGNNYGYTF. The CDR3 DNA reads as TGCGCCAGCAGCCAATGGACAGGGAATAACTATGGCTACACCTTC.

Only a few counts were recorded for this clonotype. V usage is TRBV4-1 and J usage is TRBJ1-1, with D perhaps TRBD1 (6 bases). CDR3 length: 16 residues. V lost 1 base to trimming and J lost 0 bases, with 12 bases between them. The germline V gene encodes CDR1 MGHRA and CDR2 YSYEKL. The CDR3 region has the DNA TGCGCCAGCAGCCAAGTAACAGGGCCCATGAACACTGAAGCTTTCTTT. Its translation is CASSQVTGPMNTEAFF.

The chain joins TRBV6-1 to TRBJ2-1; possible D gene TRBD2, 6 bases. The CDR3 is made up of 15 amino acids. The V gene lost 1 base and the J gene lost 0 bases, with 7 bases spanning the gap. Germline loops: CDR1 MNHNS, CDR2 SASEGT. The CDR3 is CASSEDGSSYNEQFF. CDR3 nucleotide sequence: TGTGCCAGCAGTGAAGACGGGAGCTCCTACAATGAGCAGTTCTTC.